The clone carrying this T cell receptor beta chain was counted ten times or more. This specimen comes from a study of early T cells in non-severe SARS-CoV-2 infection. Trimming left V 4 bases short and J 4 bases short, with 11 bases between. The germline V gene has CDR1 MGHRA and CDR2 YSYEKL. This CDR3 has 14 residues. The TCR library protocol attached unique molecular identifiers to the individual cDNA molecules. A single record per CDR3 protein comes from TCRdb applying MiXCR to the 5' RACE reads. This repertoire shows approximately 66,000 distinct CDR3 sequences, about 13% found once; its top ten account for about 5.2%.

Sequences were obtained from whole blood. V is TRBV4-1 and J is TRBJ2-1, with D uncertain. The source is an adult who was a healthcare worker with PCR-confirmed SARS-CoV-2 infection or an uninfected control (not recorded which). The CDR3 sequence is CASSPRNLYNEQFF. The CDR3 nucleotides read TGCGCCAGCAGCCCCAGAAACCTATACAATGAGCAGTTCTTC.